Given below is one T cell receptor beta chain in context. Its antigen is as yet unknown. The sample comes from a study of cytomegalovirus exposure and HLA in healthy donors. Whole-study context: Inside one of the first data releases sat around 77 million unique TCRs taken from HLA-typed donors. Study results and caveats: Another analysis was done later, and it associated more than 15,000 TCR beta sequences with HLA alleles at 0.05 false discovery rate.

The primer mix had 60 Vbeta and 13 Jbeta primers. The repertoire was sequenced with immunoSEQ multiplex PCR; TCRdb's copy has only in-frame clones and lacks some. The sample lists approximately 180,000 clones; approximately 70% were seen once. After removal of 2 bases from V and 1 base from J, the junction contained 6 bases not matched to a gene. The germline gives CDR1 SGDLS, CDR2 YYNGEE. The CDR3 extends over 17 amino acids. This receptor was identified in a woman in her twenties or thirties in good health and CMV-seronegative. Sequencing was performed on PBMCs. The chain uses TRBV9 and TRBJ1-2; 12 bases map to TRBD1. The CDR3 reads CASSVRDRGPLNYGYTF. Here the CDR3 DNA reads TGTGCCAGCAGCGTCCGGGACAGGGGGCCCCTTAACTATGGCTACACCTTC. Full variable domain (outside the CDR3, taken from reference TRBV9 and TRBJ1-2): DSGVTQTPKHLITATGQRVTLRCSPRSGDLSVYWYQQSLDQGLQFLIQYYNGEERAKGNILERFSAQQFPDLHSELNLSSLELGDSALYFCASSVRDRGPLNYGYTFGSGTRLTVV.